The 23 T cell receptor beta chains given below trace back to one sample, sequenced in a study of identical twins. Each CDR3 protein is one row after TCRdb ran MiXCR on the 5' RACE reads. The sample has about 480,000 distinct CDR3 sequences, 13% to 15% seen once. These data were also reused for a study on yellow fever vaccine responses in identical twins.

The specimen was CD4+ T cells sorted from blood. These receptors were taken from a woman in her late teens or twenties in good health.

This clonotype has just a few counts. This chain connects TRBV5-1 to TRBJ1-6, with TRBD1 as a possible D gene (5 bases). Germline V gene sequence: CDR1 SGHRS, CDR2 YFSETQ. The CDR3 is 12 amino acids. Trimming removed 5 bases at V and 7 bases at J, with 7 bases between. In DNA form, the CDR3 reads TGCGCCAGCAGAGGGGAGAATTCACCCCTCCACTTT. Translation: CASRGENSPLHF.

This clonotype was recorded at least ten times. J is TRBJ1-1 and V is TRBV6-2 or TRBV6-3, with no clear D. Germline assignment: CDR1 MNHEY and CDR2 SVGEGT. The length of the CDR3 is 17 residues. The V and J ends lost 0 bases and 4 bases respectively, with 18 bases between them. DNA for the CDR3: TGTGCCAGCAGTTACTCGATTTTGCAGGCGGCGGGCACTGAAGCTTTCTTT. Translation gives CASSYSILQAAGTEAFF.

Only a few counts were recorded for this clonotype. The chain carries TRBV3-1 and TRBJ2-2, with 10 bases matching TRBD1. CDR3 size: 20 residues. Trimming took 4 bases from V and 1 from J; bases not matched to a gene: 15. Germline lookup yields CDR1 LGHDT and CDR2 YNNKEL (reference sequence). In DNA form, the CDR3 reads TGTGCCAGCAGCCCTGTCCTGGGACAGGGGCCTCCCATGAACACCGGGGAGCTGTTTTTT. It translates to CASSPVLGQGPPMNTGELFF.

This chain joins TRBV7-9 and TRBJ2-4; TRBD2 matches 7 bases. This CDR3 contains 15 residues. Germline V lookup: CDR1 SEHNR, CDR2 FQNEAQ (reference sequence). The V gene end was trimmed by 5 bases and the J gene end by 7 bases; junction bases not matched to a gene: 11. Here the CDR3 reads CASSGIGEGNNIQYF. Written as DNA, the CDR3 is TGTGCCAGCAGCGGAATCGGGGAGGGAAACAACATTCAGTACTTC.

The chain has TRBV29-1 and TRBJ2-7, with TRBD2 identical over 9 bases. This CDR3 has 14 residues. The V gene's germline CDR1 is SQVTM and CDR2 ANQGSEA. CDR3 residues: CSAGRGLAIDEQYF. The CDR3 DNA is TGCAGTGCAGGAAGGGGACTAGCTATTGACGAGCAGTACTTC.

This clonotype was counted a few times. V is TRBV7-2 and J is TRBJ2-7; no reliable D call. Looked up from germline, CDR1 is SGHTA and CDR2 is FQGNSA. Deletions cut 0 bases from V and 0 bases from J, with 6 bases between. The CDR3 length is 14 residues. DNA of the CDR3: TGTGCCAGCAGCTTAGCCAGATACTCCTACGAGCAGTACTTC. The encoded protein is CASSLARYSYEQYF.

The V and J genes are TRBV7-9 and TRBJ2-2, with 8 bases aligning to TRBD1. The V gene's germline CDR1 is SEHNR and CDR2 FQNEAQ (reference sequence). V shed 4 bases and J 4 bases; nucleotides not matched to a gene: 5. This CDR3 is 15 amino acids long. CDR3 nucleotide sequence: TGTGCCAGCAGCTCGACAGGGGTGGCCACCGGGGAGCTGTTTTTT. This codes for CASSSTGVATGELFF. Full variable domain (remainder filled in from reference TRBV7-9 and TRBJ2-2): DTGVSQNPRHKITKRGQNVTFRCDPISEHNRLYWYRQTLGQGPEFLTYFQNEAQLEKSRLLSDRFSAERPKGSFSTLEIQRTEQGDSAMYLCASSSTGVATGELFFGEGSRLTVL.

This clonotype was seen a handful of times. The chain uses TRBV3-1 and TRBJ1-1; tentative D call: TRBD1 (5 bases). Trimming removed 1 base at V and 6 bases at J, with 18 bases between. This CDR3 is 16 amino acids long. The germline V gene encodes CDR1 LGHDT and CDR2 YNNKEL (reference sequence). The CDR3 sequence: CASSQGAGQIYAEAFF. The CDR3 DNA sequence: TGTGCCAGCAGCCAAGGTGCAGGGCAGATATACGCTGAAGCTTTCTTT.

The rearrangement links TRBV6-1 to TRBJ2-7; 7 bases are a match to TRBD1. The J segment lost 4 bases and the V segment lost 10 bases, leaving 10 bases of the junction unmatched. This CDR3 spans 13 amino acids. Germline-derived CDR1 and CDR2 are MNHNS and SASEGT. CDR3 DNA sequence: TGTGCCACCCAAAAGGGGGCTCGGTACGAGCAGTACTTC. Translating gives CATQKGARYEQYF.

CDR3 sequence: CASTGQADNEQFF. The CDR3 DNA sequence: TGTGCCAGTACCGGACAGGCCGACAATGAGCAGTTCTTC. J is TRBJ2-1 and V is TRBV2, with 7 bases that match TRBD1. With V trimmed by 9 bases and J by 5 bases, 7 bases remained unmatched. The CDR3 contains 13 residues. Germline values: CDR1 SNHLY, CDR2 FYNNEI.

This clonotype was counted only a few times. An end of the junction does not agree with germline; a read error may underlie this. The chain joins TRBV4-1 to TRBJ2-7; 8 bases fit TRBD2. The CDR3 runs to 15 residues. Germline assignment: CDR1 MGHRA and CDR2 YSYEKL. DNA of the CDR3: TGCGCCAGCAGCCAAGGTAGCGGGAACTCCCACGAGCAGTACTTC. It codes for CASSQGSGNSHEQYF.

The genes are TRBV6-5 and TRBJ1-3; the D is unclear. V was shortened by 2 bases and J by 0 bases, with 11 bases between the two germline ends. The CDR3 has 16 residues. From germline, CDR1 is MNHEY and CDR2 SVGAGI. CDR3 loop: CASSYAGANSGNTIYF. In DNA, the CDR3 is TGTGCCAGCAGTTACGCGGGCGCAAACTCTGGAAACACCATATATTTT.

At least ten counts were recorded for this clonotype. The V gene is TRBV7-2, the J gene TRBJ2-1, with TRBD2 matching over 11 bases. The length of the CDR3 is 15 residues. The V gene end was trimmed by 3 bases and the J gene end by 5 bases; junction bases not matched to a gene: 3. From germline, CDR1 is SGHTA and CDR2 FQGNSA. The CDR3 region is CASSLTSGVNNEQFF. The CDR3 DNA reads as TGTGCCAGCAGCTTGACTAGCGGGGTAAACAATGAGCAGTTCTTC.

This clonotype showed up just a few times. The gene calls are TRBV29-1 and TRBJ2-1, with TRBD2 identical over 8 bases. CDR1 and CDR2 from the germline V gene are SQVTM and ANQGSEA. The J segment lost 7 bases and the V segment lost 8 bases, leaving 10 bases of the junction unmatched. The CDR3 has 13 amino acids. The CDR3 spells CSTAGGESNEQFF. As DNA, the CDR3 is TGCAGCACTGCGGGGGGAGAAAGTAATGAGCAGTTCTTC.

The chain joins TRBV4-2 to TRBJ2-1; possible D gene TRBD2, 6 bases. The CDR3 consists of 17 residues. Per the germline V gene, CDR1 is LGHNA and CDR2 is YNFKEQ. With 0 bases removed from V and 0 bases from J, the gap between germline ends came to 12 bases. For the CDR3, the DNA is TGTGCCAGCAGCCAAGATAGGGAGCGGGTCTCCTACAATGAGCAGTTCTTC. Translation gives CASSQDRERVSYNEQFF.

This clonotype was picked up a small number of times. This rearrangement joins TRBV5-1 to TRBJ2-1, with D possibly being TRBD1 (7 bases). Trimming cost V 0 bases and J 7 bases, with 20 bases left between them. The CDR3 loop spans 17 amino acids. Germline CDR1 is SGHRS and CDR2 is YFSETQ. CDR3 region: CASSLVNWQGGENEQFF. CDR3 nucleotide sequence: TGCGCCAGCAGCTTGGTAAACTGGCAGGGGGGTGAGAATGAGCAGTTCTTC.

The sample holds a few counts of this clonotype. The chain couples TRBV24-1 to TRBJ2-5; 7 nucleotides line up with TRBD1. The germline V gene encodes CDR1 KGHDR and CDR2 SFDVKD. The CDR3 has 14 residues. The ends lost 4 bases at V and 4 bases at J; junction bases unmatched: 5. Here the CDR3 reads CATSDRQGLETQYF. CDR3 nucleotides: TGTGCCACCAGTGACCGACAGGGTTTAGAGACCCAGTACTTC.

This clonotype has only a few counts. The chain is built from TRBV7-8 and TRBJ2-7; D unclear. Between the trimmed V and J ends, which lost 1 base and 0 bases, there was a span of 13 bases. This CDR3 is 16 amino acids long. In germline, CDR1 is SGHVS, CDR2 FQNEAQ. As DNA, the CDR3 is TGTGCCAGCAGCTTAGATTTGGCGGTGCGCTCCTACGAGCAGTACTTC. This codes for CASSLDLAVRSYEQYF.

The chain carries TRBV20-1 and TRBJ2-3; the D is unclear. The V gene's germline CDR1 is DFQATT and CDR2 SNEGSKA (reference sequence). V shed 4 bases and J shed 1 base, with 9 bases lying between them. This CDR3 has 13 residues. The CDR3 loop reads CSAKVCGTDTQYF. The CDR3 region has the DNA TGCAGTGCTAAGGTTTGCGGCACAGATACGCAGTATTTT.

This chain connects TRBV18 to TRBJ2-6, with a weak D call TRBD1 (6 bases). The V gene's germline CDR1 is KGHSH and CDR2 LQKENI. V was cut by 5 bases and J by 2 bases, with 19 bases left in between. The CDR3 loop spans 18 amino acids. CDR3 loop: CASSETTGRGAGANVLTF. CDR3 bases: TGTGCCAGCTCAGAGACCACAGGGCGTGGAGCTGGGGCCAACGTCCTGACTTTC.

The chain joins TRBV3-1 to TRBJ2-1, with D maybe TRBD2 (7 bases). CDR3 length: 14 amino acids. With 7 bases removed from V and 4 bases from J, the gap between germline ends came to 14 bases. Germline CDR1 reads LGHDT; CDR2 reads YNNKEL (reference sequence). The CDR3 DNA reads as TGTGCCAGCACCCCGGGGGGCTTGTACAATGAGCAGTTCTTC. This encodes CASTPGGLYNEQFF.

The chain couples TRBV6-2 or TRBV6-3 to TRBJ2-1; possible D gene TRBD2, 5 bases. Trimming left V 0 bases short and J 6 bases short, with 15 bases between. This CDR3 has 16 residues. The V gene's germline CDR1 is MNHEY and CDR2 SVGEGT. The CDR3 DNA reads TGTGCCAGCAGTTACTCGGCTAGCTCTACCCTCAATGAGCAGTTCTTC. It yields the protein CASSYSASSTLNEQFF.

The CDR3 here is CASSLWDKVYEQFF. For the CDR3, the DNA is TGTGCCAGCAGCTTATGGGACAAAGTCTATGAGCAGTTCTTC. This chain links TRBV7-6 with TRBJ2-1; D possibly corresponds to TRBD1 (6 bases). Germline CDR1 SGHVS, CDR2 FNYEAQ. V gave up 2 bases and J gave up 8 bases, with 13 bases separating them. This CDR3 contains 14 residues.